Each of the 4 T cell receptor beta chains below was sequenced from the same sample in a study of T cell repertoires in cytomegalovirus infection. TCRdb called the reads again in MiXCR, with one record for every CDR3 protein. Of 250,000 or so distinct CDR3 sequences in the sample, over 15% were seen once. The source material was CD8+ T cells from PBMCs. Receptors originate from a human donor in good health (CMV status not recorded). Some clones in this sample may be carry-over from other donors' samples.

This clonotype was seen a few times. This chain uses TRBV28 with TRBJ2-7; no clear D gene. Trimming stripped 3 bases from V and 6 bases from J, with 9 bases between. The CDR3 loop spans 12 amino acids. Germline CDR1 and CDR2: MDHEN and SYDVKM. CDR3 loop: CASSFSVSEQYF. Here the CDR3 DNA reads TGTGCCAGCAGTTTTTCGGTCAGCGAGCAGTACTTC.

This clonotype occurred a few times. The rearrangement links TRBV10-3 to TRBJ2-7, with D perhaps matching TRBD1 (5 bases). The CDR3 sequence is 16 residues long. Germline CDR1 reads ENHRY; CDR2 reads SYGVKD. Trimming removed 3 bases at V and 2 bases at J, with 17 bases between. In DNA, the CDR3 is TGTGCCATCAGTGAATTATCAGACAGATACACCTACGAGCAGTACTTC. As protein: CAISELSDRYTYEQYF.

This clonotype was counted between two and nine times. This chain uses TRBV14 with TRBJ2-7; TRBD1 or TRBD2 may be the D gene (5 bases each). Germline V lookup: CDR1 SGHDN, CDR2 FVKESK. CDR3 length equals 12 residues. Deletions cut 8 bases from V and 0 bases from J, with 8 bases between. CDR3 nucleotides: TGTGCCAGCGGGGGTAGCTCCTACGAGCAGTACTTC. It is translated as CASGGSSYEQYF.

This clonotype was found a few times. This chain links TRBV6-8 with TRBJ1-1, with D perhaps TRBD1 (6 bases). CDR1 MNHGY and CDR2 SAAAGT come from the germline V gene. With 0 bases removed from V and 6 bases from J, the gap between germline ends came to 8 bases. This CDR3 contains 13 residues. In DNA form, the CDR3 reads TGTGCCAGCAGTTACTCGGGGGGCGCTGAAGCTTTCTTT. Its protein is CASSYSGGAEAFF.